The entry below gives a single TCR beta chain sequence along with its context. This clonotype was counted a few times. This receptor's antigen is unknown. A much larger clonotype is one base distant, so this may be a read error. The CDR3, from cysteine to phenylalanine, totals 12 residues. The retained sequence is limited to the CDR3, 36 bases, with the frame set at the first base. V is cut by 3 bases and J by 12 bases, and the space between the germline ends is 12 bases. CDR1 and CDR2 are drawn from the germline V gene: WSHSY, SAAADI. This sample is part of a study of neurological immune-mediated disorders (dated by TCRdb to between 2018 and 2021). About the study as a whole: Among the approximately 35 multiple sclerosis patients, relapsing-remitting MS was present in roughly 30 and secondary progressive MS was present in 3. Peripheral blood TCR-beta repertoires from patients with HTLV-I-associated myelopathy (HAM/TSP), patients with multiple sclerosis, and healthy controls were compared in the study using UMI-based sequencing. Alongside PBMC samples, the set of about 97 TCR-beta libraries contained longitudinal samples, technical triplicates, and paired CD4+ and CD8+ T-cell subsets that had been sorted. The cohort included some 70 subjects: approximately 15 with HAM/TSP, some 34 with multiple sclerosis, and some 20 healthy controls.

cDNA was synthesized by template-switch 5'RACE using a primer with a 10-nucleotide random unique molecular identifier that tagged each TCR transcript. Over 180 million TCR-beta sequences, covering 15-18 subjects, were produced in each sequencing run. The RNeasy kit was used for extraction of total RNA. TCR-beta VDJ regions were amplified with primers for the TCR constant region and the 5'RACE anchor, using the KAPA Real-time Library Amplification kit. A first PCR added sample indexes and Illumina adaptors, after which a second PCR increased the library yield. After purification with Ampure beads, the TCR product of roughly 650 bp was size-selected on a 2% E-gel SizeSelection system. Before pooling, libraries had their quality checked on a Bioanalyzer, their concentration measured with Qubit, and their quantity determined with the Kapa Library Quantification kit. Paired-end 2 x 150 bp sequencing of the libraries was performed on an Illumina HiSeq 2500. To increase sequence diversity, roughly 24-32% phiX was spiked into each library pool. For the original study's pipeline: The quality-filtered reads were processed with the UMI-based MiGEC pipeline, whose error correction step removed more than 90% of the raw TCR sequences. IMGT germline references were used for alignment of VDJ genes, and clonotypes were defined by a unique CDR3 amino acid sequence together with V-J genes. VDJtools evaluated clonal expansion, Shannon diversity and CDR3 relatedness (CalcPairwiseDistances, ClusterSamples); CLCbio workbench built phylogenetic trees. Using coefficient-of-variation modelling across technical triplicates, the study counted a clone as expanded if it had at least 8 unique UMIs. TCRdb ran its own pipeline on the public reads, namely fastp trimming at Q25 and MiXCR clone calling, and kept in-frame beta chains. Each CDR3 protein gets just one entry, which takes the most common genes and DNA from the rows behind it. None of the V and J calls come from the authors' own analysis; TCRdb made them. This sample is represented by about 46,000 distinct CDR3 sequences; 1.5% to 2% of them were singletons. The leading ten clones occupy around 2.2% of the sample.

Overall study results and their limits: Expanded clones from different subjects shared no identical CDR3 amino acid sequences, which suggests that TCR-beta repertoires were private in all groups. No association of the MS cluster with clinical or MRI features was observed, and the need for larger cohorts was stated by the authors. In phylogenetic analysis, the repertoires of 18 of 34 MS patients grouped into a cluster of related CDR3 sequences, which suggests a possible signature at the repertoire level. TCR clonal expansion was highest in HAM/TSP patients and lowest in MS patients, with MS patients falling below even healthy controls.

For the unsorted PBMC libraries, 2 million PBMCs were stored in RNAlater at -80 degrees C until RNA extraction and were used to generate the libraries. Multiple sclerosis patients were enrolled in a US clinical protocol evaluating disease progression by magnetic resonance imaging. Peripheral blood underwent Ficoll-Hypaque density gradient centrifugation to isolate PBMCs, which were then cryopreserved in liquid nitrogen. The rearranged segments are TRBV10-2 and TRBJ2-1; the D gene assignment is ambiguous. This clonotype was sampled from a woman between 40 and 50 years old with multiple sclerosis. Material: PBMCs. The CDR3 reads as follows: CASSEIPHAQFF. The DNA sequence reads TGCGCCAGCAGTGAAATTCCCCATGCGCAGTTCTTC.